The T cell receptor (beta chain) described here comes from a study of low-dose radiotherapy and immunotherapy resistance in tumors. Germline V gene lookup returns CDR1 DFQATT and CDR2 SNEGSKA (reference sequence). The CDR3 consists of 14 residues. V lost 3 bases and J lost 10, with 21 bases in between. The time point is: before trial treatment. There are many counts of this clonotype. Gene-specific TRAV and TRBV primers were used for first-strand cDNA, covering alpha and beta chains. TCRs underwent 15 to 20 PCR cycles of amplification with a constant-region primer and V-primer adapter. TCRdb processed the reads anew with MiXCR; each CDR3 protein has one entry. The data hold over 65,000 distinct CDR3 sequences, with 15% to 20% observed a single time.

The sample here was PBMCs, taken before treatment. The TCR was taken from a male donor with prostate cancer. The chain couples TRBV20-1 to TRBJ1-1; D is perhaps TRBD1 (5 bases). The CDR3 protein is CSARGDYYPGGAFF. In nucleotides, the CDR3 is TGCAGTGCTAGGGGGGACTATTATCCTGGGGGAGCTTTCTTT.